The 5 T cell receptor beta chains listed next were all sequenced from one sample in a study of identical twins. TCRdb redid the calling of the 5' RACE reads with MiXCR, one entry per CDR3 protein. This table has around 1.7 million distinct CDR3 sequences, more than 30% appearing once. The sequenced sample was cord blood. The receptors come from a newborn girl in good health.

The chain is built from TRBV3-1 and TRBJ2-7; D might be TRBD2 (5 bases). Judging by the DNA end, TRBJ2-5 fits better; the J call may be wrong. Germline V gene lookup returns CDR1 LGHDT and CDR2 YNNKEL (reference sequence). This CDR3 is built from 15 residues. The CDR3 spells CASSQDRGLGETQYF. The CDR3 DNA reads TGTGCCAGCAGCCAAGATCGGGGTCTCGGGGAGACCCAGTACTTC.

The table lists this clonotype with many counts. V is TRBV6-2 or TRBV6-3 and J is TRBJ2-7; D is unresolved. This CDR3 is 13 amino acids long. Trimming took 3 bases from V and 2 from J, leaving 8 bases between them. In germline, CDR1 is MNHEY, CDR2 SVGEGT. The CDR3 DNA reads TGTGCCAGCAGTTATCCTGGTACCTACGAGCAGTACTTC. It codes for CASSYPGTYEQYF.

V gene TRBV29-1 combines with J gene TRBJ2-1; D not certain. There are 12 residues in the CDR3. Per the germline V gene, CDR1 is SQVTM and CDR2 is ANQGSEA. V was clipped by 4 bases and J by 0 bases, with 4 bases between them. The CDR3 nucleotides are TGCAGCGTTGTGCACTCCTACAATGAGCAGTTCTTC. Translation: CSVVHSYNEQFF.

Concerning this clonotype itself: In this CDR3 the conserved last residue, phenylalanine or tryptophan, is missing, so a read error is likely. The chain uses TRBV3-1 and TRBJ2-4, with D possibly TRBD2 on 5 matching bases. The CDR3 has 14 amino acids. Germline V CDR1 and CDR2: LGHDT, YNNKEL (reference sequence). V was shortened by 1 base and J by 3 bases, with 7 bases between the two germline ends. The chain's CDR3 is CASSQGAGKNIQYL. As DNA, the CDR3 is TGTGCCAGCAGCCAAGGGGCGGGCAAAAACATTCAGTACCTC.

The chain joins TRBV5-6 to TRBJ1-2; TRBD1 is a possible D gene (6 bases). The CDR3 runs to 16 residues. V was cut by 2 bases and J by 0 bases, with 14 bases left in between. Looked up from germline, CDR1 is SGHDT and CDR2 is YYEEEE. As DNA, the CDR3 is TGTGCCAGCAGCTTACAGGGAAGTTTAGCTAACTATGGCTACACCTTC. Its protein is CASSLQGSLANYGYTF.